A single sample is the source of the 17 T cell receptor beta chains below, sequenced in a study of graft-versus-host responses after intestinal transplantation. Measured with immunoSEQ multiplex PCR; TCRdb has only the in-frame clones, and not every one. Of roughly 20,000 clones in the sample, about 45% were seen once. The input for sequencing was alloreactive CD4+ T cells from a mixed lymphocyte reaction culture, taken before intestinal transplant. Subset: CFSE-low proliferating T cells sorted from roughly six-day pre-transplant mixed lymphocyte reaction (GvH or HvG direction). These TCRs come from a human patient who received an intestinal transplant.

The chain joins TRBV5-4 to TRBJ2-5; D may be TRBD2 (6 bases). V was trimmed by 2 bases and J by 1 base, leaving 12 bases between them. The CDR3 consists of 15 residues. CDR1 is SGHNT, CDR2 YYREEE, per germline (reference sequence). The CDR3 DNA follows: TGTGCCAGCAGCTTAAGCGGAGGGGCCCAAGAGACCCAGTACTTC. This gives the protein CASSLSGGAQETQYF.

The chain carries TRBV5-1 and TRBJ1-1; D gene uncertain. CDR3 length: 11 amino acids. The germline V gene encodes CDR1 SGHRS and CDR2 YFSETQ. V shed 0 bases and J shed 7 bases, with 4 bases lying between them. The chain's CDR3 is CASSLDSEAFF. The CDR3 region has the DNA TGCGCCAGCAGCTTGGACAGTGAAGCTTTCTTT.

V is TRBV18 and J is TRBJ1-6; D is undetermined. V was clipped by 1 base and J by 8 bases, with 3 bases between them. The CDR3 is made up of 12 amino acids. Germline CDR1 is KGHSH and CDR2 is LQKENI. The CDR3 loop reads CASSPRDSPLHF. CDR3 nucleotides: TGTGCCAGCTCACCACGAGATTCACCCCTCCACTTT.

V and J are TRBV10-3 and TRBJ1-2, with 9 bases lining up with TRBD1. CDR3 length equals 14 residues. V lost 8 bases and J lost 8; bases outside the gene matches: 12. The germline CDR1 and CDR2 sequences are ENHRY and SYGVKD. The CDR3 sequence is CAISSPGQGIGYTF. The CDR3 nucleotides are TGTGCCATCTCTTCACCGGGACAGGGAATAGGCTACACCTTC.

V gene TRBV5-4 combines with J gene TRBJ1-1, with D unclear. V shed 0 bases and J shed 1 base, with 10 bases lying between them. Germline V gene lookup returns CDR1 SGHNT and CDR2 YYREEE (reference sequence). The CDR3 has 15 residues. DNA of the CDR3: TGTGCCAGCAGCTTGGGGGCACAGACGAACACTGAAGCTTTCTTT. Protein product: CASSLGAQTNTEAFF.

This chain joins TRBV5-1 and TRBJ2-7, with 7 positions matching TRBD1. Germline lookup yields CDR1 SGHRS and CDR2 YFSETQ. The CDR3 totals 15 residues. Trimming took 0 bases from V and 0 from J; bases not matched to a gene: 3. The CDR3 is CASSLVRDSSYEQYF. CDR3 coding DNA: TGCGCCAGCAGCTTGGTTCGGGACAGCTCCTACGAGCAGTACTTC.

V usage is TRBV19 and J usage is TRBJ2-2; D might be TRBD2 (6 bases). In germline, CDR1 is LNHDA, CDR2 SQIVND (reference sequence). The CDR3 length is 18 residues. V was shortened by 0 bases and J by 3 bases, with 17 bases between the two germline ends. The CDR3 DNA follows: TGTGCCAGTAGTATAGATGGAGGGGACCCCCGGTACACCGGGGAGCTGTTTTTT. It encodes CASSIDGGDPRYTGELFF.

V is TRBV6-5 and J is TRBJ1-1; maybe TRBD1 (6 bases). This CDR3 is 15 amino acids long. The germline V gene encodes CDR1 MNHEY and CDR2 SVGAGI. With 7 bases removed from V and 4 bases from J, the gap between germline ends came to 19 bases. For the CDR3, the DNA is TGTGCCAGCATCCGGGACCGCGTAGGGGGCACTGAAGCTTTCTTT. Encoded protein: CASIRDRVGGTEAFF.

The J gene is TRBJ2-3, the V gene TRBV25-1; 7 bases align to TRBD2. From germline, CDR1 is MGHDK and CDR2 SYGVNS. The CDR3 length is 15 residues. The V segment lost 5 bases and the J segment 2 bases; nucleotides outside the gene matches: 7. The CDR3 region has the DNA TGTGCCAGCAGTTATCAGCGGGGCGTCACAGATACGCAGTATTTT. This translates into CASSYQRGVTDTQYF. Full variable domain (rest looked up from reference TRBV25-1 and TRBJ2-3): EADIYQTPRYLVIGTGKKITLECSQTMGHDKMYWYQQDPGMELHLIHYSYGVNSTEKGDLSSESTVSRIRTEHFPLTLESARPSHTSQYLCASSYQRGVTDTQYFGPGTRLTVL.

The chain has TRBV7-9 and TRBJ2-2; TRBD2 aligns across 9 bases. CDR1 SEHNR and CDR2 FQNEAQ come from the germline V gene (reference sequence). V shed 8 bases and J 6 bases; nucleotides not matched to a gene: 16. The CDR3 has 17 residues. CDR3 loop: CASPRRVAGDLAGELFF. In DNA, the CDR3 is TGTGCCAGCCCCCGTCGGGTAGCGGGGGATTTGGCCGGGGAGCTGTTTTTT.

This clone was recorded once. This chain connects TRBV4-1 to TRBJ1-6; tentatively, D is TRBD1 (5 bases). V was trimmed by 4 bases and J by 9 bases, leaving 19 bases between them. The CDR3 covers 16 residues. The germline V gene has CDR1 MGHRA and CDR2 YSYEKL. CDR3 protein: CASSRAGGAWGSPLHF. The CDR3 region has the DNA TGCGCCAGCAGCCGCGCGGGAGGGGCCTGGGGTTCACCCCTCCACTTT.

The chain links TRBV5-1 to TRBJ1-1; D perhaps matches TRBD1 (6 bases). CDR1 is SGHRS, CDR2 YFSETQ, per germline. This CDR3 is 15 amino acids long. V lost 4 bases and J lost 1, with 14 bases in between. CDR3 DNA: TGCGCCAGCAGCCGACTGACAGGAGGGAACACTGAAGCTTTCTTT. It translates to CASSRLTGGNTEAFF. The variable domain in full, with the rest retrieved from reference TRBV5-1 and TRBJ1-1, is KAGVTQTPRYLIKTRGQQVTLSCSPISGHRSVSWYQQTPGQGLQFLFEYFSETQRNKGNFPGRFSGRQFSNSRSEMNVSTLELGDSALYLCASSRLTGGNTEAFFGQGTRLTVV.

The sample holds a few counts of this clone. The chain couples TRBV28 to TRBJ1-5; D remains ambiguous. With 3 bases removed from V and 6 bases from J, the gap between germline ends came to 12 bases. This CDR3 comprises 14 residues. Germline V CDR1 and CDR2: MDHEN, SYDVKM. DNA for the CDR3: TGTGCCAGCAGTTTGGGAGGCCTTGGTCAGCCCCAGCATTTT. Translation: CASSLGGLGQPQHF. Based on the CDR3 plus reference TRBV28 and TRBJ1-5, the full variable domain is DVKVTQSSRYLVKRTGEKVFLECVQDMDHENMFWYRQDPGLGLRLIYFSYDVKMKEKGDIPEGYSVSREKKERFSLILESASTNQTSMYLCASSLGGLGQPQHFGDGTRLSIL.

V gene TRBV5-1 combines with J gene TRBJ2-5; no clear D. The CDR3 extends over 12 amino acids. The V and J ends lost 2 bases and 4 bases respectively, with 6 bases between them. CDR1 SGHRS and CDR2 YFSETQ come from the germline V gene. The chain's CDR3 is CASSFPGETQYF. The CDR3, as DNA: TGCGCCAGCAGCTTTCCGGGAGAGACCCAGTACTTC.

Only a few counts were recorded for this clone. The V call is TRBV5-5, the J call TRBJ2-2; 10 bases map to TRBD1. After removal of 3 bases from V and 2 bases from J, the junction contained 4 bases not matched to a gene. The length of the CDR3 is 16 residues. The V gene's germline CDR1 is SGHKS and CDR2 YYEKEE (reference sequence). The CDR3 nucleotides are TGTGCCAGCAGCTGGGACAGGGGCATCAACACCGGGGAGCTGTTTTTT. It codes for CASSWDRGINTGELFF. The variable domain in full, with the rest retrieved from reference TRBV5-5 and TRBJ2-2, is DAGVTQSPTHLIKTRGQQVTLRCSPISGHKSVSWYQQVLGQGPQFIFQYYEKEERGRGNFPDRFSARQFPNYSSELNVNALLLGDSALYLCASSWDRGINTGELFFGEGSRLTVL.

Within the sample, this clone is medium-sized. This sequence joins TRBV10-3 and TRBJ1-2; D is possibly TRBD1 (6 bases). CDR1 ENHRY and CDR2 SYGVKD come from the germline V gene. CDR3 length: 13 residues. Trimming removed 6 bases from V and 2 bases from J, with 10 bases in between. The CDR3 sequence: CAIRAGANYGYTF. The CDR3 region has the DNA TGTGCCATCAGGGCGGGGGCGAACTATGGCTACACCTTC.

A single count supports this clone. This chain uses TRBV9 with TRBJ1-5, with D tentatively TRBD1 (5 bases). Germline V gives CDR1 SGDLS, CDR2 YYNGEE. Trimming cost V 0 bases and J 3 bases, with 10 bases left between them. The CDR3 length is 15 residues. The CDR3 here is CASSVGGGDNQPQHF. DNA for the CDR3: TGTGCCAGCAGCGTAGGAGGAGGGGACAATCAGCCCCAGCATTTT.